In this sample, the clone carrying this T cell receptor (beta chain) turned up many times. Its antigen is not identified. The V and J ends lost 0 bases and 6 bases respectively, with 11 bases between them. CDR1 is LGHNA and CDR2 is YSLEER in the germline V gene. The CDR3 spans 14 residues. The use of a sample-barcoded 5' primer and a J-beta primer mix characterized a second PCR of 7 to 11 cycles. TCRdb redid the calling of the 5' RACE reads with MiXCR, one entry per CDR3 protein. Of some 900,000 distinct CDR3 sequences in the sample, 29% are singletons; the top ten hold roughly 17%. A minimum of 7 million PBMCs was isolated per sample. This entry comes from a study of blood T cells in healthy people across ages. General study results and limits: Higher diversity and more naive CD4+ cells were features of long-lived donors, compared to aged donors. Total diversity from one million sequenced T cells was likely underestimated. The study could not conclusively compare naive and antigen-experienced cells, given its unsorted PBMCs.

The J gene is TRBJ1-1, the V gene TRBV4-3; D gene unclear. The specimen was blood. This sequence originates from a woman aged 80 or over in good health. The CDR3 here is CASSQDGYTPEAFF. CDR3 DNA: TGCGCCAGCAGCCAAGATGGGTACACCCCTGAAGCTTTCTTT.